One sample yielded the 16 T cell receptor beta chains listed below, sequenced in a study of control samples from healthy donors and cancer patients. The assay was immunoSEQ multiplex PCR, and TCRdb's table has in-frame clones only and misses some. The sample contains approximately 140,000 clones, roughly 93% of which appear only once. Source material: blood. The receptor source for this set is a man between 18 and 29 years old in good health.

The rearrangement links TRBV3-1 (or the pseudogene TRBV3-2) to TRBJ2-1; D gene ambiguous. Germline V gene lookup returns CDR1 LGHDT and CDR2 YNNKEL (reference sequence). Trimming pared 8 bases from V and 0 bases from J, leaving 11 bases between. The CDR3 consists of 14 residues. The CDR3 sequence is CASEPESSYNEQFF. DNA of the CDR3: TGTGCCAGCGAGCCCGAAAGCTCCTACAATGAGCAGTTCTTC.

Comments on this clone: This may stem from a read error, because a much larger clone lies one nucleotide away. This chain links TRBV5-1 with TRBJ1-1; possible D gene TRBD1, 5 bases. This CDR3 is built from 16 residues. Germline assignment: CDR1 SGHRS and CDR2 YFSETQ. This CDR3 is CANSLNSPGLNTEAFF. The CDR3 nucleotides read TGCGCCAACAGCTTGAATTCCCCAGGGTTGAACACTGAAGCTTTCTTT.

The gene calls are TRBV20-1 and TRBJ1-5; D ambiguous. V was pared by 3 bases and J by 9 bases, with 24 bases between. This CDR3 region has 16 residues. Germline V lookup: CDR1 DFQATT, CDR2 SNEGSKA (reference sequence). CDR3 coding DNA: TGCAGTGCTAGTGTAGTAAGCGGGCCCCAGACCTCGCCCCAGCATTTT. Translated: CSASVVSGPQTSPQHF.

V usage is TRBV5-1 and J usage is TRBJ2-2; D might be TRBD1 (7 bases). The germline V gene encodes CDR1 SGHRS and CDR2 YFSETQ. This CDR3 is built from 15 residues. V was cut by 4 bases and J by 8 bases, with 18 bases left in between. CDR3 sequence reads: CASSPGGGVVGELFF. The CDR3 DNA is TGCGCCAGCAGCCCTGGAGGGGGCGTGGTGGGGGAGCTGTTTTTT. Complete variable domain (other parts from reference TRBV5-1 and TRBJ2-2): KAGVTQTPRYLIKTRGQQVTLSCSPISGHRSVSWYQQTPGQGLQFLFEYFSETQRNKGNFPGRFSGRQFSNSRSEMNVSTLELGDSALYLCASSPGGGVVGELFFGEGSRLTVL.

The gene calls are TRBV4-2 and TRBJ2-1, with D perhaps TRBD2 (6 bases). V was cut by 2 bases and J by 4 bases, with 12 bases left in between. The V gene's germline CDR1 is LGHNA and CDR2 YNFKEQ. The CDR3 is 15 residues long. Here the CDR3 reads CASSQSPGLYNEQFF. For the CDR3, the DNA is TGTGCCAGCAGCCAATCTCCGGGACTTTACAATGAGCAGTTCTTC.

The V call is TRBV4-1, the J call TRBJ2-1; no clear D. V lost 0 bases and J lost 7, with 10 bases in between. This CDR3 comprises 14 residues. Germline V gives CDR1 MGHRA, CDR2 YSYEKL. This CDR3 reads CASSQDWLLNEQFF. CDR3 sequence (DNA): TGCGCCAGCAGCCAAGATTGGCTGCTGAATGAGCAGTTCTTC.

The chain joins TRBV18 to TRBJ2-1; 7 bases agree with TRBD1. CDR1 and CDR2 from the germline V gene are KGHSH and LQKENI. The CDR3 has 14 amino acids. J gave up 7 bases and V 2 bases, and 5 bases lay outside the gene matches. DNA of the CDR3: TGTGCCAGCTCACCAGGTCAGGGGGTAAATGAGCAGTTCTTC. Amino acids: CASSPGQGVNEQFF.

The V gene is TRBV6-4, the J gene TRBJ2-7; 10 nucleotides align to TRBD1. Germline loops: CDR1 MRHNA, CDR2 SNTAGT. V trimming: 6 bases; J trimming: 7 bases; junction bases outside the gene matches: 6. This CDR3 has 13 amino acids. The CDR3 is CASSRDRGLEQYF. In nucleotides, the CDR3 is TGTGCCAGCAGCCGGGACAGGGGTTTAGAGCAGTACTTC.

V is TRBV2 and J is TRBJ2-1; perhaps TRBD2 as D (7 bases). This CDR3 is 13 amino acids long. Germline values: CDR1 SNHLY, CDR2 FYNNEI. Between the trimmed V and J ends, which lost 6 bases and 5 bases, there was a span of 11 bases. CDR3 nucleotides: TGTGCCAGCAGACGGGGGGCGGACAATGAGCAGTTCTTC. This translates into CASRRGADNEQFF.

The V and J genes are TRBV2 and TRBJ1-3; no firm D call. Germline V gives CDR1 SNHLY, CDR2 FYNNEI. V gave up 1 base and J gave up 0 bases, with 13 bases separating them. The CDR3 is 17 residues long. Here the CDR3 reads CASSEGRAGNSGNTIYF. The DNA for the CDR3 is TGTGCCAGCAGTGAAGGGAGGGCAGGAAACTCTGGAAACACCATATATTTT.

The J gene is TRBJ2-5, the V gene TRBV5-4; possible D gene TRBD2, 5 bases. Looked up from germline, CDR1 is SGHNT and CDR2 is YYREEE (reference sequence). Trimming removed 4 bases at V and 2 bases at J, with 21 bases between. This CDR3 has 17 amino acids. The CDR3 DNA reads TGTGCCAGCAGCGATGGATGGGCTCCGGGGTCTCAAGAGACCCAGTACTTC. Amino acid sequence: CASSDGWAPGSQETQYF.

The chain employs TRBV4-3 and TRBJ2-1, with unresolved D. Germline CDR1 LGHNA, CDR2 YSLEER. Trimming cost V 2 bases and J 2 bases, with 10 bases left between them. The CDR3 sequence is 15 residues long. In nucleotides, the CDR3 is TGCGCCAGCAGCCAAATGATGGCTCCCTACAATGAGCAGTTCTTC. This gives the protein CASSQMMAPYNEQFF.

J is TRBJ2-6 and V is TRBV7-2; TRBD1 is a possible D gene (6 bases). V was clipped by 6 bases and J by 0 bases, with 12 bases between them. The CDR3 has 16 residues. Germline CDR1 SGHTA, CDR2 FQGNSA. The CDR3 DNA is TGTGCCAGCAGAGTGACAGGAACCTCTGGGGCCAACGTCCTGACTTTC. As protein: CASRVTGTSGANVLTF.

The CDR3 protein is CASSPEALGGGRTEAFF. The CDR3 DNA reads as TGTGCCAGTAGTCCGGAAGCCCTCGGGGGGGGACGCACTGAAGCTTTCTTT. The chain couples TRBV19 to TRBJ1-1; possibly TRBD1 for D (5 bases). Per the germline V gene, CDR1 is LNHDA and CDR2 is SQIVND (reference sequence). The CDR3 is 17 amino acids. V lost 5 bases, J lost 4 bases, and 23 bases lay in between. Together with reference TRBV19 and TRBJ1-1, the CDR3 gives the full variable domain: DGGITQSPKYLFRKEGQNVTLSCEQNLNHDAMYWYRQDPGQGLRLIYYSQIVNDFQKGDIAEGYSVSREKKESFPLTVTSAQKNPTAFYLCASSPEALGGGRTEAFFGQGTRLTVV.

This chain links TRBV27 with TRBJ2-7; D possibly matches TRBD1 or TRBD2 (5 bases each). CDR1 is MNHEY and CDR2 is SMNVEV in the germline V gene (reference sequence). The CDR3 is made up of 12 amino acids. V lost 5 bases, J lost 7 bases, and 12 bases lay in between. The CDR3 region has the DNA TGTGCCAGCAGTCAGGGACGTCTAGAGCAGTACTTC. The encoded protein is CASSQGRLEQYF.

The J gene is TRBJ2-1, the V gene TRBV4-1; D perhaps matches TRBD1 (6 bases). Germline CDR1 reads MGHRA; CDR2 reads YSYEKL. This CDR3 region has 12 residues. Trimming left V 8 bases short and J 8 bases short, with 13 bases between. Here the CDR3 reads CASRGGGDEQFF. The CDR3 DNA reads TGCGCCAGCCGAGGGGGTGGCGATGAGCAGTTCTTC.